This TCR beta chain was identified during a study of shared clonotypes between healthy human individuals. Study-wide points: Non-shared clonotypes showed lower generation probabilities than clonotypes common to all four donors.

The CDR3 consists of 16 residues. Per germline, CDR1 KGHSH and CDR2 LQKENI. In the CD4+ fraction, cells were divided into CD45RA+ naive and CD45RA-negative memory subsets. Profiled with immunoSEQ multiplex PCR; TCRdb holds only in-frame clones, not every one. The data hold over a million clones, with approximately 80% observed a single time. As regards this clone: Its antigen remains unknown. A much larger clone lies a single base off, so this may be a read error.

The TCR comes from a man younger than 30 in good health. Some clones in this sample may be carry-over from other donors' samples. The sample consisted of memory CD4+ T cells from PBMCs. Subset noted: CD45RA-negative fraction. The chain couples TRBV18 to TRBJ1-1, with 8 positions matching TRBD1. As DNA, the CDR3 is TGTGCCAGCTCACCAGGACAGGGCCGCGGGAACGCTGAAGCTTTCTTT. As protein: CASSPGQGRGNAEAFF.